The sequence of this T cell receptor (beta chain) was determined in a study of cytomegalovirus exposure and HLA in healthy donors. About the research overall: Across a few hundred genotyped donors, around 80% landed in the Caucasian-associated ancestry cluster. Study conclusions and caveats: Later findings reportedly placed an Asian-associated ancestry cluster below the approximately 670-donor mean for N-insertions. In an earlier analysis, most TCR beta V segments were productive about 87% or about 30% of the time. Presence/absence analyses took donor sequencing depth as roughly uniform.

In the PCR, 60 Vbeta and 13 Jbeta primers were used. The method was immunoSEQ multiplex PCR; TCRdb's version includes in-frame clones alone and lacks a portion of them. The sample includes roughly 200,000 clones, about 77% seen only once; the top ten take 2.1%. Note on this clone: Its antigen is as yet unknown.

CDR3 length: 15 residues. The V gene lost 3 bases and the J gene lost 2 bases, with 10 bases spanning the gap. The germline CDR1 and CDR2 sequences are SGHTA and FQGNSA. The rearrangement links TRBV7-2 to TRBJ2-2; D uncertain. Sequences were obtained from PBMCs. The origin of this receptor is a woman under 40 in good health and CMV-seropositive. CDR3 region: CASSLGRLNTGELFF. Written as DNA, the CDR3 is TGTGCCAGCAGCTTGGGTAGACTTAACACCGGGGAGCTGTTTTTT.